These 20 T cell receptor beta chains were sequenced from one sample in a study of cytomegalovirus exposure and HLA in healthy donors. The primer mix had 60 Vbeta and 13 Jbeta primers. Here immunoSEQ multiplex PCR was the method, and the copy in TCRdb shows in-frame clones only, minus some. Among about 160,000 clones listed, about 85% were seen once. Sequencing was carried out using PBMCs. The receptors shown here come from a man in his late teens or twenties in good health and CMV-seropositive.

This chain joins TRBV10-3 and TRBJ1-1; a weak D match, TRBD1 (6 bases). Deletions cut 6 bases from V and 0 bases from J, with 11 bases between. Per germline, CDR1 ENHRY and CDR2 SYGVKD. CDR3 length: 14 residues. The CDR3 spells CAIRGDTMNTEAFF. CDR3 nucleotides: TGTGCCATCAGGGGGGACACAATGAACACTGAAGCTTTCTTT.

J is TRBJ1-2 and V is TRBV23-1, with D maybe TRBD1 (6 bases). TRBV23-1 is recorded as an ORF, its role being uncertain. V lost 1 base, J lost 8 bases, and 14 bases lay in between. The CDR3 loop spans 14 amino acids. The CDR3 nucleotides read TGCGCCAGCAGTCAATGGGGGGGGCCGTGGGGCTACACCTTC. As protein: CASSQWGGPWGYTF.

Here the CDR3 reads CASSPRDSYNSPLHF. In DNA, the CDR3 is TGTGCCAGCTCCCCCAGGGATTCCTATAATTCACCCCTCCACTTT. The chain is built from TRBV18 and TRBJ1-6; D is possibly TRBD1 (5 bases). V was clipped by 6 bases and J by 1 base, with 10 bases between them. The CDR3 covers 15 residues. Germline loops: CDR1 KGHSH, CDR2 LQKENI.

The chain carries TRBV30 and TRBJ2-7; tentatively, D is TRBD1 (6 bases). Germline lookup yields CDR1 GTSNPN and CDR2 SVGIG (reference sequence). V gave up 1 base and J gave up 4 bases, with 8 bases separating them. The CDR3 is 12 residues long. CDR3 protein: CAWSATGYEQYF. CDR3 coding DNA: TGTGCCTGGAGTGCCACAGGGTACGAGCAGTACTTC.

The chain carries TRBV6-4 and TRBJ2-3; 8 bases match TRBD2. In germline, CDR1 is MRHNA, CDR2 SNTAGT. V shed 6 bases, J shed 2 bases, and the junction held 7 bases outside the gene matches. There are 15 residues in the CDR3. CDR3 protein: CASRATGGPTDTQYF. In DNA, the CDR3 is TGTGCCAGCAGAGCGACGGGGGGGCCCACAGATACGCAGTATTTT.

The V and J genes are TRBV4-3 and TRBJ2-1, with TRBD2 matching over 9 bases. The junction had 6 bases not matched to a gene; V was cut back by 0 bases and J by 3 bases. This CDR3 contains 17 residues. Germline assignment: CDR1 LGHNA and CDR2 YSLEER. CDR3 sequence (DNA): TGCGCCAGCAGCCAAGAGAGTGCTAGCGGGGTCTACAATGAGCAGTTCTTC. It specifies CASSQESASGVYNEQFF.

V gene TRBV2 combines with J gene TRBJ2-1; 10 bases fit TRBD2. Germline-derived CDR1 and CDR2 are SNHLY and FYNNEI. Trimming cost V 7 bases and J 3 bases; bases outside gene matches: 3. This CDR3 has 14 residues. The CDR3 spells CASKAGGVYNEQFF. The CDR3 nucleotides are TGTGCCAGCAAAGCGGGAGGGGTCTACAATGAGCAGTTCTTC. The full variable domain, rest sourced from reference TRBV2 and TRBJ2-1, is EPEVTQTPSHQVTQMGQEVILRCVPISNHLYFYWYRQILGQKVEFLVSFYNNEISEKSEIFDDQFSVERPDGSNFTLKIRSTKLEDSAMYFCASKAGGVYNEQFFGPGTRLTVL.

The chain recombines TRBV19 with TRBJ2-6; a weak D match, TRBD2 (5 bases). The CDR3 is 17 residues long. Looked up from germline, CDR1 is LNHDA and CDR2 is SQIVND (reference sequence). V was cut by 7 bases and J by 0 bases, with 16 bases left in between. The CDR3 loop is CASIGGSRFSGANVLTF. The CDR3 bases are TGTGCCAGTATCGGAGGCAGTAGGTTCTCTGGGGCCAACGTCCTGACTTTC.

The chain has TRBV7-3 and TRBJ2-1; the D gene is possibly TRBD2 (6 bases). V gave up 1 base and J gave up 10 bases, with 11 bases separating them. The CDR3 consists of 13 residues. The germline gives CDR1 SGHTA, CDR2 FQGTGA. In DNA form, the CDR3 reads TGTGCCAGCAGCTTAATCTTGGCGGGGGAGCAGTTCTTC. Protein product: CASSLILAGEQFF.

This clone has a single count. The CDR3, as DNA: TGTGCCAGCAGCTCCGCGATTATAGATACGCAGTATTTT. It yields the protein CASSSAIIDTQYF. The genes are TRBV7-2 and TRBJ2-3, with D uncertain. The CDR3 runs 13 residues. The V gene lost 4 bases and the J gene lost 5 bases, with 10 bases spanning the gap. The germline CDR1 and CDR2 sequences are SGHTA and FQGNSA.

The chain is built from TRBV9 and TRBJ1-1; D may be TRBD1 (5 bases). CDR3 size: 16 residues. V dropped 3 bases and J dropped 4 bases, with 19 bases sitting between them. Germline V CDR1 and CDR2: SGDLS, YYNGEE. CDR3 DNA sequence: TGTGCCAGCAGCGATCCAATCGGCAGGGCAAGCACTGAAGCTTTCTTT. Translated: CASSDPIGRASTEAFF.

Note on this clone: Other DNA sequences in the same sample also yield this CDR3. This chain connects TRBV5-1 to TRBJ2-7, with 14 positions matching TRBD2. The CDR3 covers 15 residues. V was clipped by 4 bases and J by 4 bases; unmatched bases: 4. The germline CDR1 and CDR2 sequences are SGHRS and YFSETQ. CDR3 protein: CASSPGTSGGYEQYF. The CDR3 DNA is TGCGCCAGCAGCCCCGGGACTAGCGGGGGTTACGAGCAGTACTTC.

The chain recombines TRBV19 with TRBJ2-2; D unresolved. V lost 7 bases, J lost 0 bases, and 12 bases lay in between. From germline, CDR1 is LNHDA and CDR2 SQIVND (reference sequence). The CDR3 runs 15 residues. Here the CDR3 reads CASIDGGANTGELFF. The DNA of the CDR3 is TGTGCCAGTATTGACGGCGGCGCGAACACCGGGGAGCTGTTTTTT. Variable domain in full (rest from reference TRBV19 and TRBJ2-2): DGGITQSPKYLFRKEGQNVTLSCEQNLNHDAMYWYRQDPGQGLRLIYYSQIVNDFQKGDIAEGYSVSREKKESFPLTVTSAQKNPTAFYLCASIDGGANTGELFFGEGSRLTVL.

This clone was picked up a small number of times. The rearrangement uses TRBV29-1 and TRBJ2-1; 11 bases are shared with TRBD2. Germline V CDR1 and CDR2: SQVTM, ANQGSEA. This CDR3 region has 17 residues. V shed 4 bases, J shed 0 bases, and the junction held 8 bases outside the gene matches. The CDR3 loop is CSVGGGTSGSSYNEQFF. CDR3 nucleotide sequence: TGCAGCGTTGGAGGGGGTACTAGCGGGAGCTCCTACAATGAGCAGTTCTTC.

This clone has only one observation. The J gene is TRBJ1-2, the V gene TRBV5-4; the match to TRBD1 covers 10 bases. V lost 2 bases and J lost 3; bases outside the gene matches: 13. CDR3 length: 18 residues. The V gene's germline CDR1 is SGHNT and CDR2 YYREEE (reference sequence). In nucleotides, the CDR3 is TGTGCCAGCAGCTTAACGGGACAGGGGAGAGAGGGGCACTATGGCTACACCTTC. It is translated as CASSLTGQGREGHYGYTF.

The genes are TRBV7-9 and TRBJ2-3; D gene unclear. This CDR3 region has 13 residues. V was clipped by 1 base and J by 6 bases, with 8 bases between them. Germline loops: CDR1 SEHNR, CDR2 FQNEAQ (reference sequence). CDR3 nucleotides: TGTGCCAGCAGCTTAGAATCGGTGGATACGCAGTATTTT. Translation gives CASSLESVDTQYF.

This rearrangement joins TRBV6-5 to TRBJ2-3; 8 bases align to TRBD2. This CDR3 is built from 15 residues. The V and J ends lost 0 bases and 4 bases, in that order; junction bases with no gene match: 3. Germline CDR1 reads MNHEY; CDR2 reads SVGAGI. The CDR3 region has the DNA TGTGCCAGCAGTTACTCAACCGGGGGGGCAGATACGCAGTATTTT. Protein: CASSYSTGGADTQYF.

The CDR3 DNA is TGTGCCAGCAGCCCACGGGGAGGCCCCATATATGGCTACACCTTC. Protein: CASSPRGGPIYGYTF. The V call is TRBV7-3, the J call TRBJ1-2; D gene uncertain. Germline V gene sequence: CDR1 SGHTA, CDR2 FQGTGA. CDR3 length: 15 residues. V was cut by 5 bases and J by 5 bases, with 18 bases left in between. Full variable domain (remainder filled in from reference TRBV7-3 and TRBJ1-2): GAGVSQTPSNKVTEKGKYVELRCDPISGHTALYWYRQSLGQGPEFLIYFQGTGAADDSGLPNDRFFAVRPEGSVSTLKIQRTERGDSAVYLCASSPRGGPIYGYTFGSGTRLTVV.

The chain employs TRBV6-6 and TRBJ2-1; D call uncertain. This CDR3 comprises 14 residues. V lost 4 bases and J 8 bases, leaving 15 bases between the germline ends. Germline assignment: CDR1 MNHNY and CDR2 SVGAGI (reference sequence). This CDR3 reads CASSSPPQVDEQFF. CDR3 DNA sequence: TGTGCCAGCAGTTCCCCCCCGCAGGTCGATGAGCAGTTCTTC.

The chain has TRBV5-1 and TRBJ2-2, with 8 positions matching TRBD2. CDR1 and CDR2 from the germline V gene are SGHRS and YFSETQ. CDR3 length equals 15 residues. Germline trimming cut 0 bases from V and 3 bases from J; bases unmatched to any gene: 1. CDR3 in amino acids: CASSLALADTGELFF. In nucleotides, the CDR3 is TGCGCCAGCAGCTTGGCACTAGCGGACACCGGGGAGCTGTTTTTT.